This TCR beta chain was profiled in a study of CD8 T cells in Susac syndrome. RNA in amounts of roughly 0.5 to 1 ug was reverse transcribed with random hexamers. TCRdb passed the immunoSEQ multiplex PCR reads through MiXCR, listing each CDR3 protein once. The data hold more than 65,000 distinct CDR3 sequences, with about 95% observed a single time. From germline, CDR1 is MDHEN and CDR2 SYDVKM. V was trimmed by 5 bases and J by 4 bases, leaving 11 bases between them. The length of the CDR3 is 13 residues. The sequenced sample was CD8+ T cells from PBMCs. The source of this sequence is a human donor in good health. The gene calls are TRBV28 and TRBJ1-2; weak D call: TRBD1 (6 bases). The CDR3 nucleotides read TGTGCCAGCAGTCCCCAGGGGCTCTATGGCTACACCTTC. This gives the protein CASSPQGLYGYTF.